One sample yielded the 16 T cell receptor beta chains listed below, sequenced in a study of monozygotic twins with inflammatory bowel disease. TCRdb reworked the 5' RACE reads into one entry per CDR3 protein, no DNA. The sample has fewer than 400,000 distinct CDR3 sequences. What was sequenced was blood. These receptors originate from a human donor with ulcerative colitis or Crohn's disease, or a healthy co-twin of an affected twin (not recorded which).

V and J are TRBV4-1 and TRBJ2-3; TCRdb's D gene call, TRBD1, goes unchecked for lack of DNA. Per the germline V gene, CDR1 is MGHRA and CDR2 is YSYEKL. The CDR3 runs 13 residues. The CDR3 spells CASSQSPLDTQYF.

The chain is built from TRBV6-1 and TRBJ2-1; there is no DNA to check the TCRdb D call of TRBD1. This CDR3 region has 15 residues. From germline, CDR1 is MNHNS and CDR2 SASEGT. The CDR3 loop reads CASSPIGTGYNEQFF.

The CDR3 spells CASSQGQTVYNSPLHF. The chain employs TRBV4-3 and TRBJ1-6; absent DNA, TCRdb's TRBD1 call cannot be checked. The CDR3 extends over 16 amino acids. The germline CDR1 and CDR2 sequences are LGHNA and YSLEER.

The CDR3 protein is CASSKDRGGYKETQYF. The chain links TRBV9 to TRBJ2-5; no DNA is available, so the TRBD1 call from TCRdb remains unchecked. The CDR3 is made up of 16 amino acids. In germline, CDR1 is SGDLS, CDR2 YYNGEE. Combining the CDR3 with reference TRBV9 and TRBJ2-5 gives the whole variable domain DSGVTQTPKHLITATGQRVTLRCSPRSGDLSVYWYQQSLDQGLQFLIQYYNGEERAKGNILERFSAQQFPDLHSELNLSSLELGDSALYFCASSKDRGGYKETQYFGPGTRLLVL.

The V gene is TRBV30, the J gene TRBJ2-1; TCRdb's assignment of TRBD1 cannot be checked, as there is no DNA. CDR1 is GTSNPN and CDR2 is SVGIG in the germline V gene (reference sequence). This CDR3 comprises 13 residues. CDR3 sequence reads: CAWDHGAYNEQFF.

This chain connects TRBV7-9 to TRBJ2-2; TCRdb calls TRBD1, which cannot be checked without DNA. Germline V gene lookup returns CDR1 SEHNR and CDR2 FQNEAQ (reference sequence). The CDR3 runs to 16 residues. CDR3 protein: CASSSDRGYFTGELFF.

The rearrangement joins TRBV5-1 to TRBJ1-4; TCRdb names TRBD1, which stays unverified in the absence of DNA. The V gene's germline CDR1 is SGHRS and CDR2 YFSETQ. CDR3 length: 15 residues. CDR3 amino acids: CASSLAGTANEKLFF.

The chain recombines TRBV5-5 with TRBJ2-3; no DNA is available, so the TRBD2 call from TCRdb remains unchecked. The CDR3 runs 16 residues. Germline V lookup: CDR1 SGHKS, CDR2 YYEKEE (reference sequence). CDR3 in amino acids: CASSLGGTISTDTQYF.

J is TRBJ2-2 and V is TRBV12-3 or TRBV12-4; there is no DNA to check the TCRdb D call of TRBD1. This CDR3 is 15 amino acids long. CDR3 protein: CASRPGTGPTGELFF.

The V and J genes are TRBV21-1 and TRBJ1-3; TCRdb returns TRBD1, unconfirmable since there is no DNA. TRBV21-1 is marked as a pseudogene. This CDR3 comprises 14 residues. The CDR3 spells CASTPGQLVCTIYF.

The rearrangement joins TRBV7-9 to TRBJ2-4. Germline V lookup: CDR1 SEHNR, CDR2 FQNEAQ (reference sequence). The CDR3 runs 14 residues. This chain's CDR3 is CASSLKSTKNIQYF. The variable domain in full, with the rest retrieved from reference TRBV7-9 and TRBJ2-4, is DTGVSQNPRHKITKRGQNVTFRCDPISEHNRLYWYRQTLGQGPEFLTYFQNEAQLEKSRLLSDRFSAERPKGSFSTLEIQRTEQGDSAMYLCASSLKSTKNIQYFGAGTRLSVL.

The rearrangement links TRBV12-3 or TRBV12-4 to TRBJ2-1; TCRdb picks TRBD2, but there is no DNA to check that call. The CDR3 is 13 amino acids. The CDR3: CASKAGAHNEQFF.

The chain couples TRBV9 to TRBJ2-1. Germline lookup yields CDR1 SGDLS and CDR2 YYNGEE. The CDR3 extends over 14 amino acids. The CDR3: CASSPLGSYNEQFF.

CDR3 sequence reads: CSARGGQANYGYTF. V usage is TRBV20-1 and J usage is TRBJ1-2; TCRdb proposes TRBD1, but this gene call is untestable without DNA. This CDR3 comprises 14 residues. Germline CDR1 is DFQATT and CDR2 is SNEGSKA (reference sequence).

The V and J genes are TRBV7-2 and TRBJ1-5; TCRdb gives TRBD1 as the D gene, but with no DNA this cannot be confirmed. The CDR3 is made up of 14 amino acids. Per germline, CDR1 SGHTA and CDR2 FQGNSA. The CDR3 here is CASSGTRVNQPQHF.

V gene TRBV6-2 or TRBV6-3 combines with J gene TRBJ2-7; TCRdb names TRBD1, which stays unverified in the absence of DNA. This CDR3 spans 15 amino acids. Germline lookup yields CDR1 MNHEY and CDR2 SVGEGT. CDR3 amino acids: CASRQTGQGFYEQYF.